Detailed here is one TCR beta chain. This record comes from a study of identical twins. TCRdb recomputed calls from the 5' RACE reads with MiXCR, one row per CDR3 protein. The sample contains 650,000 to 750,000 distinct CDR3 sequences, 20% to 25% of which appear only once. This CDR3 region has 17 residues. V was pared by 0 bases and J by 2 bases, with 14 bases between. Per germline, CDR1 WNHNN and CDR2 SYGVQD (reference sequence). These same data were also listed under a study on T cells expressing NK-cell markers. That study reports: Researchers report these clonotypes also headed the CD3+CD56-NKG2C+ fraction in a few donors.

This TCR was recovered from a young woman in good health. V usage is TRBV10-1 and J usage is TRBJ1-3; no clear D. The source material was PBMCs. Here the CDR3 DNA reads TGCGCCAGCAGTGAGTCCACCGGATCGGGTACTGGAAACACCATATATTTT. Its protein is CASSESTGSGTGNTIYF.